This T cell receptor beta chain stems from a study of shared clonotypes between healthy human individuals (dated by TCRdb to about 2020). Regarding the complete study: The cohort included a few men and a couple of women between 18 and 49 years of age. For each donor, CD4 naive and CD4 memory were each given three plates, CD8 naive was given two plates, and CD8 memory was given one plate. Blood TCR repertoires of four to six healthy adults were deeply sequenced to estimate repertoire size and the extent of clonotype sharing between individuals. To increase sequencing depth and limit assay-specific biases, different laboratories used diverse techniques to prepare libraries and sequence TCR repertoires. Each donor's leukapheresis produced roughly between roughly 0.9 and 8.9 billion PBMCs. What the authors observed across the whole study: Clonotypes shared by all four sorted-subset donors showed higher generation probabilities than non-shared clonotypes. Estimated clonotype richness was generally larger for naive than for memory subsets. Incomplete sequencing was indicated by rarefaction of sorted-subset datasets, despite the large sequencing depth. Based on pairwise subsampling, the degree of clonotype sharing among donors was expected to be affected by sequencing depth. The small number of donors limited the genetic and exposure-history diversity represented. Sampling was restricted to blood, and TCR repertoires in tissue are likely to differ from TCR repertoires in blood. Roughly 5% of naive CD4, roughly 3.5% of naive CD8, around 2.3% of memory CD4, and approximately 0.4% of memory CD8 clonotypes were shared across a few donors.

The donors were healthy, HIV-negative adults who had no recently reported acute infections or vaccinations. Every donor was a Caucasian adult living in Nashville, Tennessee, USA. CD4+ T cells were enriched by magnetic negative selection; naive cells were then positively selected on CD45RA, and the negative fraction formed the memory subset. After blood collection by leukapheresis, PBMCs were isolated using Ficoll-Histopaque density gradient centrifugation and then cryopreserved in the vapor phase of liquid nitrogen. Analytical flow cytometry was used to check the purity and quantity of every magnetically sorted T cell population. Each sorted fraction had its genomic DNA isolated and then quantified by UV absorbance on a Nanodrop 2000c. Taken from cysteine to phenylalanine, the CDR3 has 16 residues. Only the CDR3 DNA is retained, 48 bases long and in frame from the first base. Per the germline V gene (reference sequence), MNHEY is the CDR1 and SMNVEV is the CDR2. V drops 4 bases and J drops 3 bases, leaving 16 bases in between.

A note on this clone: The antigen it recognizes is unknown. No base quality information exists; no much larger clone differs at one position.

Using the deep immunoSEQ assay, multiplex PCR amplified TCR CDR3 regions from genomic DNA. For each cell subset, the extracted genomic DNA was distributed evenly across all wells of several immunoSEQ 96-well plates, and each plate served as one replicate. For sorted subsets, approximately 210 ng of genomic DNA, equivalent to 25,000 to 30,000 T cell genomes, went into each replicate PCR. The purified libraries were quantified using a Qubit 3.0 fluorometer, sized with a Bioanalyzer 2100, and then quantified again using the KAPA Library Quantification kit. Each immunoSEQ 96-well plate was sequenced on its own single-read 150-cycle Illumina NextSeq 550 flow cell. On the authors' methods: Because only junctional sequences without quality scores were contained in the immunoSEQ output, filtering matching that applied to full-length reads could not be performed. To assign V/J genes and CDR3, sequences were annotated against IMGT germline references using PyIR, a Python wrapper for IgBLAST v1.9. Reads were filtered out if the reads had weak V/J assignments (E-value above 1e-6), no CDR3, stop codons, out-of-frame junctions, or ambiguous translated residues. V3J clonotypes were defined as sequences sharing an identical inferred V gene, J gene, and CDR3 amino acid sequence. Percentage overlap between repertoires was computed as shared unique clonotypes divided by the size of the smaller repertoire. RTK rarefaction, the Chao1 estimator, and Recon v2.1 estimates of unobserved clonotypes were used to assess repertoire richness. Generation probabilities were computed with OLGA for all TCRbeta clonotypes obtained by the gDNA method from a handful of donors. TCRdb carries this immuneACCESS record with in-frame sequences only. Its versions omit some clonotypes, under half of them owing to an unresolved V gene in the studies checked, with the rest unexplained. For V, J and clone size, that table is used; D and trimming come from the DNA. Within this sample are about 1.5 million clones, with 95% to 99% of them counted one time only. The ten largest clones add up to 0.4% to 0.55% of the sample.

Recombination connected TRBV27 to TRBJ2-1; the D gene is not confidently resolved. This TCR came from a man aged 25-45 years in good health. The sequenced material came from naive CD4+ T cells sorted from blood. The intended sense of this specimen's cell subset or site label: CD45RA+ positively selected. The DNA reads as follows: TGTGCCAGCAGTTCAGGTCTAGGAGCAAGCTACAATGAGCAGTTCTTC. Translated, it reads CASSSGLGASYNEQFF.